A selection of T cell receptor beta chains follows, all from one sample in a study of molecular identifiers for immune sequencing clone quantification. TCRdb called the PCR reads again in MiXCR, with one record for every CDR3 protein. The sample lists 10,000 to 12,000 distinct CDR3 sequences; 20% to 25% were seen once. The sample taken for sequencing was naive CD8+ T cells from blood, with Jurkat cell RNA spiked in. Source of these receptors: a human donor in good health. Some libraries in this study had Jurkat cell RNA spiked in. The CDR3 runs from the conserved cysteine through the conserved F or W. The order of the fields is D gene, V gene, clone size, J gene, CDR3 DNA, CDR3 protein. A D gene is named only where the DNA matches it firmly. Where a row states a size, it is once, few, many or the class of an expanded clone; other rows omit it.

-,TRBV2,few,TRBJ1-2,TGTGCCAGCAGTGAAGGAGGGATGTATGGCTACACCTTC,CASSEGGMYGYTF
-,TRBV19,-,TRBJ2-5,TGTGCCAGTAGCGCAAACCCGGGATATCTCGGAGAGACCCAGTACTTC,CASSANPGYLGETQYF
TRBD1,TRBV7-9,-,TRBJ1-5,TGTGCCAGCAGCTCAGGACAGGGTGGTGAGCCCCAGCATTTT,CASSSGQGGEPQHF
-,TRBV29-1,medium-sized,TRBJ2-7,TGCTCTGGTGTCGGAGACGAGCAGTACTTC,CSGVGDEQYF
TRBD2,TRBV29-1,medium-sized,TRBJ2-7,TGCAGCGTTGAAGATCCGACTAGCGGGACCCCCTACGAGCAGTACTTC,CSVEDPTSGTPYEQYF
TRBD1,TRBV29-1,many,TRBJ1-2,TGCAGCGTCCTACACTCGGACAGGGGCGGCTATGGCTACACCTTC,CSVLHSDRGGYGYTF
-,TRBV7-8,few,TRBJ2-7,TGTGCAAGCAGCTTAGATGACTGGGGTGAACAGTACTTC,CASSLDDWGEQYF
TRBD1,TRBV14,many,TRBJ2-1,TGTGCCAGCAGCCCGAACAGGGGGCGCACCTACAATGAGCAGTTCTTC,CASSPNRGRTYNEQFF
TRBD1,TRBV5-5,few,TRBJ2-7,TGTGCCAGCAGCCCGGGACAGCGCCTTTCCTACGAGCAGTACTTC,CASSPGQRLSYEQYF
-,TRBV27,many,TRBJ2-5,TGTGCCAGCAGCCGAGCTGGGGTCCAAGAGACCCAGTACTTC,CASSRAGVQETQYF
-,TRBV7-2,medium-sized,TRBJ1-1,TGTGCCAGCAGCTTAGCGCTTGGCGGCCCTGAAGCTTTCTTT,CASSLALGGPEAFF
-,TRBV28,many,TRBJ2-7,TGTGCCAGCCGATCCCTGCCTGCGGCCTACGAGCAGTACTTC,CASRSLPAAYEQYF
-,TRBV7-9,-,TRBJ1-1,TGTGCCAGCAGCTTAGCTTGGGGTGGCGACACTGAAGCTTTCTTT,CASSLAWGGDTEAFF
-,TRBV4-3,many,TRBJ2-1,TGCGCCAGCAGCCAAGACCCGGGACCCCTGAGCTCCTACAATGAGCAGTTCTTC,CASSQDPGPLSSYNEQFF
TRBD1,TRBV27,many,TRBJ1-1,TGTGCCAGCAGTCAACAGGACAGGGGGCGGGGGGAAGCTTTCTTT,CASSQQDRGRGEAFF
TRBD2,TRBV12-3/TRBV12-4,medium-sized,TRBJ2-2,TGTGCCAGCAGATCCGGACTAGCGGGAGAAGGAACCGGGGAGCTGTTTTTT,CASRSGLAGEGTGELFF
-,TRBV6-2/TRBV6-3,many,TRBJ2-7,TGTGCCAGCAGTTCCAGTAGGTCCTACGAGCAGTACTTC,CASSSSRSYEQYF
-,TRBV3-1,medium-sized,TRBJ2-2,TGTGCCAGCAGCCCCACTCGGATTAGCACCGGGGAGCTGTTTTTT,CASSPTRISTGELFF
TRBD2,TRBV19,-,TRBJ2-7,TGTGCCAGTAGTATGGGACTAGCGGTTCCCTACGAGCAGTACTTC,CASSMGLAVPYEQYF
-,TRBV5-1,medium-sized,TRBJ1-1,TGCGCCAGCAAGGGCATCCTGAACACTGAAGCTTTCTTT,CASKGILNTEAFF
-,TRBV29-1,many,TRBJ2-7,TGCAGCGTTGAGGACGGGGACAAGGGGGGCTCCTACGAGCAGTACTTC,CSVEDGDKGGSYEQYF
-,TRBV29-1,-,TRBJ2-5,TGCCGCGTTGGGGCGCCCCCGTACTTC,CRVGAPPYF
TRBD1,TRBV4-3,many,TRBJ2-7,TGCGCCAGCAGCCACTTCTCGACAGGGGGCGAATACTTC,CASSHFSTGGEYF
TRBD1,TRBV9,many,TRBJ2-4,TGTGCCAGCAGCGCGACAGGGGAGGTGGACATTCAGTACTTC,CASSATGEVDIQYF
TRBD1,TRBV4-3,medium-sized,TRBJ2-7,TGCGCCAGCAGCCAAGATTTTACAGGGGTATACGAGCAGTACTTC,CASSQDFTGVYEQYF
-,TRBV27,many,TRBJ1-6,TGTGCCAGCAAAGGGGACTTCAATTCACCCCTCCACTTT,CASKGDFNSPLHF
-,TRBV7-2,-,TRBJ2-1,TGTGCCCGCAGCCGCGGCCTAAGCTCCTCCAATGCGCCGTTCTTC,CARSRGLSSSNAPFF
-,TRBV2,-,TRBJ2-1,TGTGCCAGCAGTGACGATGGGCAGTTCTTC,CASSDDGQFF
-,TRBV29-1,few,TRBJ1-2,TGCAGCGTTGCCCGTCCCTATGGCTACACCTTC,CSVARPYGYTF
TRBD1,TRBV6-2/TRBV6-3,-,TRBJ2-4,TGTGCCAGCAGTTGGACCCCGGGACAGGGGGGAAGAGCCAAAAACATTCAGTACTTC,CASSWTPGQGGRAKNIQYF
-,TRBV5-1,-,TRBJ2-7,TGCGCCAGCAGCCCGGAGAGACCCTGCGAGCAGTGCTTC,CASSPERPCEQCF